This passage covers 18 T cell receptor beta chains from one sample sequenced in a study of cytomegalovirus exposure and HLA in healthy donors. Clones were read by immunoSEQ multiplex PCR, and TCRdb kept only the in-frame ones, dropping some. The table records tens of thousands of clones, roughly 90% of them present only once. Sequencing was performed on PBMCs. Every receptor here comes from a young man in good health and CMV-seronegative.

The chain joins TRBV5-5 to TRBJ1-4; a weak D match, TRBD1 (6 bases). Germline V gene sequence: CDR1 SGHKS, CDR2 YYEKEE (reference sequence). V was clipped by 2 bases and J by 2 bases, with 10 bases between them. The CDR3 is 15 residues long. The CDR3 nucleotides read TGTGCCAGCAGCTTACAGGGTAGGACTAATGAAAAACTGTTTTTT. Encoded protein: CASSLQGRTNEKLFF.

V usage is TRBV30 and J usage is TRBJ1-5; 10 bases are shared with TRBD1. The V gene's germline CDR1 is GTSNPN and CDR2 SVGIG (reference sequence). The CDR3 contains 15 residues. Trimming cost V 3 bases and J 5 bases; bases outside gene matches: 7. CDR3 in DNA: TGTGCCTGGAGAAGGAGGGACAGGGGTGATCAGCCCCAGCATTTT. Protein product: CAWRRRDRGDQPQHF.

V usage is TRBV18 and J usage is TRBJ1-1; the match to TRBD1 covers 8 bases. Looked up from germline, CDR1 is KGHSH and CDR2 is LQKENI. Trimming took 5 bases from V and 2 from J; bases not matched to a gene: 7. The CDR3 length is 15 residues. For the CDR3, the DNA is TGTGCCAGCTCAGTTACCGGGACAGGTAACACTGAAGCTTTCTTT. Its protein is CASSVTGTGNTEAFF.

This chain links TRBV5-5 with TRBJ2-1, with 7 positions matching TRBD2. J was trimmed by 5 bases and V by 4 bases; bases with no gene match: 9. CDR3 length: 15 residues. Per germline, CDR1 SGHKS and CDR2 YYEKEE (reference sequence). The CDR3 reads CASSRGLEGNNEQFF. The DNA of the CDR3 is TGTGCCAGCAGCCGAGGACTAGAGGGAAACAATGAGCAGTTCTTC.

J is TRBJ2-3 and V is TRBV7-9; TRBD1 matches 9 bases. Germline V lookup: CDR1 SEHNR, CDR2 FQNEAQ (reference sequence). This CDR3 region has 18 residues. After removal of 6 bases from V and 0 bases from J, the junction contained 13 bases not matched to a gene. CDR3 region: CASRIEGQGAPSTDTQYF. The CDR3 bases are TGTGCCAGCAGGATAGAGGGACAGGGTGCCCCTAGCACAGATACGCAGTATTTT.

This clone was detected only once. The chain recombines TRBV5-1 with TRBJ2-7; the match to TRBD1 covers 10 bases. The ends lost 3 bases at V and 9 bases at J; junction bases unmatched: 15. CDR3 size: 16 residues. Germline lookup yields CDR1 SGHRS and CDR2 YFSETQ. This CDR3 reads CASSSNSGTGEVGQYF. The CDR3 DNA reads as TGCGCCAGCAGCTCCAATTCCGGGACAGGGGAGGTCGGGCAGTACTTC.

The chain combines TRBV28 with TRBJ1-5, with D unclear. This CDR3 region has 15 residues. CDR1 is MDHEN and CDR2 is SYDVKM in the germline V gene. V shed 0 bases and J shed 3 bases, with 9 bases lying between them. The DNA of the CDR3 is TGTGCCAGCAGTTTATGGGCAGGCGACAATCAGCCCCAGCATTTT. Translated: CASSLWAGDNQPQHF.

J is TRBJ2-7 and V is TRBV27, with TRBD1 as a possible D gene (6 bases). The germline V and J ends were trimmed by 4 bases and 0 bases, with 10 bases remaining between them. Per germline, CDR1 MNHEY and CDR2 SMNVEV (reference sequence). There are 14 residues in the CDR3. In DNA form, the CDR3 reads TGTGCCAGCAGTTACCGGGACAACTCCTACGAGCAGTACTTC. Translated, it gives CASSYRDNSYEQYF.

The gene calls are TRBV7-2 and TRBJ1-3, with TRBD1 matching 7 bases. The V gene end was trimmed by 6 bases and the J gene end by 2 bases; junction bases not matched to a gene: 4. The CDR3 contains 14 residues. Germline V CDR1 and CDR2: SGHTA, FQGNSA. This CDR3 is CASRTTGTGNTIYF. CDR3 in DNA: TGTGCCAGCAGGACGACAGGGACTGGAAACACCATATATTTT.

The chain carries TRBV28 and TRBJ1-2, with 11 nucleotides matching TRBD1. The CDR3 has 14 amino acids. V shed 5 bases and J 4 bases; nucleotides not matched to a gene: 3. From germline, CDR1 is MDHEN and CDR2 SYDVKM. CDR3 sequence reads: CASSGTGGFYGYTF. The CDR3 DNA reads TGTGCCAGCAGTGGGACAGGGGGTTTCTATGGCTACACCTTC.

The chain combines TRBV6-5 with TRBJ2-2, with D possibly being TRBD2 (5 bases). This CDR3 contains 14 residues. The V end lost 2 bases, the J end lost 3 bases, and 7 bases lay between the germline ends. Per germline, CDR1 MNHEY and CDR2 SVGAGI. The chain's CDR3 is CASSYQDYTGELFF. The CDR3 nucleotides are TGTGCCAGCAGTTACCAGGACTACACCGGGGAGCTGTTTTTT.

The chain employs TRBV7-2 and TRBJ2-7; 8 nucleotides agree with TRBD2. V lost 2 bases to trimming and J lost 0 bases; unmatched junction nucleotides: 9. The CDR3 is 17 residues long. In germline, CDR1 is SGHTA, CDR2 FQGNSA. This CDR3 reads CASSLWALSGSSYEQYF. The CDR3 DNA reads TGTGCCAGCAGCTTATGGGCACTGAGCGGGAGCTCCTACGAGCAGTACTTC.

The chain links TRBV6-1 to TRBJ1-2, with TRBD1 matching over 8 bases. The CDR3 runs to 16 residues. CDR1 and CDR2 (germline): MNHNS, SASEGT. The trim removed 3 bases at V and 5 bases at J, leaving 11 bases unmatched. The CDR3 DNA follows: TGTGCCAGCAGTGAGCCCAGGACAGGGACAAGTTATGGCTACACCTTC. Translating it yields CASSEPRTGTSYGYTF.

The chain couples TRBV5-4 to TRBJ2-5, with D tentatively TRBD2 (5 bases). The CDR3 consists of 14 residues. The germline V gene has CDR1 SGHNT and CDR2 YYREEE (reference sequence). Trimming shortened V by 1 base and J by 3 bases, and 10 bases separated the two germline ends. As DNA, the CDR3 is TGTGCCAGCAGCTTGTGGGTTAGCGAAGAGACCCAGTACTTC. Residues: CASSLWVSEETQYF.

The V and J genes are TRBV15 and TRBJ2-1, with a tentative D call TRBD1 (6 bases). Deletions cut 3 bases from V and 2 bases from J, with 8 bases between. Looked up from germline, CDR1 is LNHNV and CDR2 is YYDKDF (reference sequence). This CDR3 spans 14 amino acids. CDR3 nucleotides: TGTGCCACCAGCAGTGGGACACCCTACAATGAGCAGTTCTTC. Its translation is CATSSGTPYNEQFF.

This chain links TRBV6-6 with TRBJ2-7, with 9 bases fitting TRBD2. The V segment lost 5 bases and the J segment 5 bases; nucleotides outside the gene matches: 10. In germline, CDR1 is MNHNY, CDR2 SVGAGI (reference sequence). This CDR3 has 15 amino acids. The CDR3 protein is CASSTPGLARNEQYF. DNA for the CDR3: TGTGCCAGCAGTACCCCCGGACTAGCGAGGAACGAGCAGTACTTC.

The chain carries TRBV11-2 and TRBJ2-1; 7 positions match TRBD2. The CDR3 has 16 residues. V lost 5 bases to trimming and J lost 7 bases; unmatched junction nucleotides: 14. Per the germline V gene, CDR1 is SGHAT and CDR2 is FQNNGV. CDR3 residues: CASSPRGSSFRNEQFF. The CDR3, as DNA: TGTGCCAGCAGCCCACGCGGGAGCTCGTTTAGGAATGAGCAGTTCTTC. Full variable domain (missing parts from reference TRBV11-2 and TRBJ2-1): EAGVAQSPRYKIIEKRQSVAFWCNPISGHATLYWYQQILGQGPKLLIQFQNNGVVDDSQLPKDRFSAERLKGVDSTLKIQPAKLEDSAVYLCASSPRGSSFRNEQFFGPGTRLTVL.

About this clone itself: One end of the junction does not line up with germline, which may come from a read error. This chain links TRBV18 with TRBJ2-5, with D possibly TRBD2 on 5 matching bases. Germline CDR1 and CDR2: KGHSH and LQKENI. CDR3 length equals 14 residues. The DNA for the CDR3 is TGTGCCAACTCACCACCTCGGGGTGGGGAGACCCAGTACTTC. It codes for CANSPPRGGETQYF.